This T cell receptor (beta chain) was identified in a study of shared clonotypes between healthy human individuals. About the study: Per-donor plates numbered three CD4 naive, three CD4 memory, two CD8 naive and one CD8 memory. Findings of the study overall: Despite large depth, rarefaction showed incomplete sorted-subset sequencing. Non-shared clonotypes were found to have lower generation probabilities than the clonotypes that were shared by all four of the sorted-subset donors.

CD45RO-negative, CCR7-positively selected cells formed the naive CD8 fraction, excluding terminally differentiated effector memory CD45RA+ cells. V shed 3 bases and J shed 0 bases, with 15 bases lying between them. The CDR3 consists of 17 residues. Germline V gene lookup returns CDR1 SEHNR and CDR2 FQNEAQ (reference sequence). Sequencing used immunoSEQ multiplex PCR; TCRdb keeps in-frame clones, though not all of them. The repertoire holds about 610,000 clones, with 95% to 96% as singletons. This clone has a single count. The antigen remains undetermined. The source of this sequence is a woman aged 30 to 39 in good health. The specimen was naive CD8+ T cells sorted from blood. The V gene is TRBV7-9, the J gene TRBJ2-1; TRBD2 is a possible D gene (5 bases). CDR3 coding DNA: TGTGCCAGCAGCTTGGGGTCGGAGCGGTCCTCCTACAATGAGCAGTTCTTC. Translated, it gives CASSLGSERSSYNEQFF. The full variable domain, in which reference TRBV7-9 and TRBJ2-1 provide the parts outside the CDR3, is DTGVSQNPRHKITKRGQNVTFRCDPISEHNRLYWYRQTLGQGPEFLTYFQNEAQLEKSRLLSDRFSAERPKGSFSTLEIQRTEQGDSAMYLCASSLGSERSSYNEQFFGPGTRLTVL.